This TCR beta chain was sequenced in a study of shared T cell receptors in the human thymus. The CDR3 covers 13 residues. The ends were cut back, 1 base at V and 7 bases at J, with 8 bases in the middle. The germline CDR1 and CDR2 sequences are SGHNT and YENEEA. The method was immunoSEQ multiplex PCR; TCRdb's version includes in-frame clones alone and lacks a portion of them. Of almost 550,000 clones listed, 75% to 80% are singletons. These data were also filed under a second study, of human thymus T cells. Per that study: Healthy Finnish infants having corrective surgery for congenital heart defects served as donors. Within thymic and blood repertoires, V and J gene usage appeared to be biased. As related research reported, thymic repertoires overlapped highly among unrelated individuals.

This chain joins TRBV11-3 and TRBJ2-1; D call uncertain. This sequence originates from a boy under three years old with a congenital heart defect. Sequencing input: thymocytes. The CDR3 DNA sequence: TGTGCCAGCAGCTTAGGGGCCGCGAATGAGCAGTTCTTC. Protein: CASSLGAANEQFF.